This T cell receptor (beta chain) was sequenced for a study of blood T cell repertoires in COVID-19 (dated by TCRdb to 2019 to 2021). Turning to the overall study: Collaborator samples came from the United States, Italy and Spain and covered acute and convalescent phases of COVID-19. The material from the prospective study consisted of cDNA or gDNA derived from T cells, B-cell-depleted T cells, or PBMCs. The dataset comprised deeply sampled blood TCRbeta repertoires from subjects exposed to, actively infected with, or recovered from COVID-19. The repertoires were made available in a free public database intended to serve as a resource for research on the immune response to SARS-CoV-2. The samples were drawn from the first 160 participants of the ongoing ImmuneRACE study and from 1,254 subjects provided by 6 global collaborators. Nearly every sample came with metadata listing a de-identified subject ID, COVID-19 status, age in years and sex. Where available, HLA class I and class II types were obtained from metadata supplied by the sample provider rather than from assay-based typing. Study-wide findings and limitations: The quantity of clinical and demographic metadata differed by source and by participant and was supplied without curation.

The immunoSEQ Assay, a bias-controlled multiplex PCR, was used to amplify TCRbeta CDR3 regions from genomic DNA. As for the original processing: The number of nucleated cells in each sample was estimated from the amplification of reference gene primers within the assay. To quantify the absolute abundance of each unique TCRbeta CDR3 rearrangement, sequence reads were collapsed and filtered. For each sample, productive Simpson clonality was calculated as the square root of Simpson's diversity index across productive rearrangements. Entries here come from immuneACCESS through TCRdb and include only in-frame sequences with V and J called. Some clones fail to appear in such tables; in the studies checked, an unresolved V gene covers under half of the shortfall, and the cause of the remainder is unknown. V and J calls and clone size come straight from that table; D and trimming were deduced from the DNA. The sample table records about 180,000 clones; around 87% of these occur just once. The ten largest clones take up nearly 2.5% of the sample.

Trimming costs V 4 bases and J 8 bases, and their ends lie 12 bases apart. The CDR3 starts with the cysteine, ends with the phenylalanine, and has 14 residues. Just the 42-base CDR3 DNA is kept, in frame starting at base 1. Taken from the germline V gene (reference sequence), the CDR1 and CDR2 loops are MNHEY and SMNVEV. The collaborating institutions used their own protocols to collect whole blood in K2EDTA tubes. For TCRbeta analysis, collaborator samples were shipped as frozen whole blood, as isolated PBMCs, or as DNA extracted from either sample type. Note on this clone: This receptor's antigen is unknown. No clone much larger than this one lies a single base away; base qualities are absent.

The sequencing sample was made of peripheral blood. The TCR originated in a man aged 35 to 55 with active or convalescent COVID-19. The V and J genes are TRBV27 and TRBJ1-6, with the identity of the D gene unclear. The bases read TGTGCCAGCAGTTCTGAGATCTCTTATTCACCCCTCCACTTT. It translates to CASSSEISYSPLHF.